This T cell receptor (beta chain) derives from a study of cytomegalovirus exposure and HLA in healthy donors. PCR involved 60 Vbeta and 13 Jbeta primers. This table comes from immunoSEQ multiplex PCR, and its TCRdb copy is limited to in-frame clones, with some not included. The table has 150,000 or so clones, roughly 74% seen once. Sequenced: PBMCs. The receptor comes from a woman aged 35 to 49 in good health and CMV-seropositive.

Written as DNA, the CDR3 is TGTGCCAGCAGTCTAGCGGGAGGGCCATATGAGCAGTTCTTC. Translating gives CASSLAGGPYEQFF. The chain combines TRBV7-9 with TRBJ2-1, with 12 bases that match TRBD2. The junction had 5 bases not matched to a gene; V was cut back by 6 bases and J by 8 bases. The CDR3 sequence is 14 residues long. Germline loops: CDR1 SEHNR, CDR2 FQNEAQ (reference sequence). The full variable domain, rest sourced from reference TRBV7-9 and TRBJ2-1, is DTGVSQNPRHKITKRGQNVTFRCDPISEHNRLYWYRQTLGQGPEFLTYFQNEAQLEKSRLLSDRFSAERPKGSFSTLEIQRTEQGDSAMYLCASSLAGGPYEQFFGPGTRLTVL.